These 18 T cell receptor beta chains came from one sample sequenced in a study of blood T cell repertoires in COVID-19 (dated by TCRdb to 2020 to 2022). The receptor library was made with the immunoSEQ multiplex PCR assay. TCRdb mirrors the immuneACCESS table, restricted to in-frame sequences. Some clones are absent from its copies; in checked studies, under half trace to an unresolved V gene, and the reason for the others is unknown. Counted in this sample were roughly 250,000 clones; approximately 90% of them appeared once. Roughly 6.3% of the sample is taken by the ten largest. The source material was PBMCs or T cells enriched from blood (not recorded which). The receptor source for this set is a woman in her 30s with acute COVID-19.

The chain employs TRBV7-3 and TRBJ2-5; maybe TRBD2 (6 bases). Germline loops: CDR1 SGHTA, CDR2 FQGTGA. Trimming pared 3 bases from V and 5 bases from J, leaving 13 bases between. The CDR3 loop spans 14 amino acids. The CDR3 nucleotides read TGTGCCAGCAGCTTGGGAACGGCGGGGGAGACCCAGTACTTC. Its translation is CASSLGTAGETQYF.

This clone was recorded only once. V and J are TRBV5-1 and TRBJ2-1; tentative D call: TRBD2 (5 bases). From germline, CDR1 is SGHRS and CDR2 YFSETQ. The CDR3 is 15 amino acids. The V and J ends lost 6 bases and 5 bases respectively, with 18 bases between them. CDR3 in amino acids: CASTPALGRNNEQFF. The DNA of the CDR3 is TGCGCCAGCACCCCGGCACTAGGGAGAAACAATGAGCAGTTCTTC.

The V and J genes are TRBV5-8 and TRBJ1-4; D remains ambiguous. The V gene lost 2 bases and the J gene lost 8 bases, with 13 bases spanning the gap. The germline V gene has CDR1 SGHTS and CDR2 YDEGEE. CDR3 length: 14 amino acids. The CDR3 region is CASSFRGSGEKLFF. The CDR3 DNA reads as TGTGCCAGCAGCTTCCGCGGGTCTGGCGAAAAACTGTTTTTT.

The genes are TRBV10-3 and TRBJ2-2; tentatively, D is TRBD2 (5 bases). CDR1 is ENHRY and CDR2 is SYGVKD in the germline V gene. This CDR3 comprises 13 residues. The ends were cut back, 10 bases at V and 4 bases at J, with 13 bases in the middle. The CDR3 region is CATRGEVTGELFF. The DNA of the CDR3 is TGTGCCACCCGGGGAGAGGTCACCGGGGAGCTGTTTTTT.

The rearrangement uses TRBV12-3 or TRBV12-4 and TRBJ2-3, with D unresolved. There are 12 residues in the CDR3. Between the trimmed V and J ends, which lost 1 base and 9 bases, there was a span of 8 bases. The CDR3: CASSLGLRTQYF. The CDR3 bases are TGTGCCAGCAGTTTAGGACTCAGAACGCAGTATTTT.

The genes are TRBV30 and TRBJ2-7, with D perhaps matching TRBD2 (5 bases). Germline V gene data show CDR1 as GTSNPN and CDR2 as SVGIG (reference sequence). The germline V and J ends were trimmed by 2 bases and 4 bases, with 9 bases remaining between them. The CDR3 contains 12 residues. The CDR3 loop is CAWSFSGYEQYF. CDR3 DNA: TGTGCCTGGAGTTTTTCGGGGTACGAGCAGTACTTC.

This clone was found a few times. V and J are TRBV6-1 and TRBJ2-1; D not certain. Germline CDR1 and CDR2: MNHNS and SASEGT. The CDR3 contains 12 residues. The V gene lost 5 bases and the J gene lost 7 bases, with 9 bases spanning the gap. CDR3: CASSSTVNEQFF. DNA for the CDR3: TGTGCCAGCAGTTCGACTGTGAATGAGCAGTTCTTC.

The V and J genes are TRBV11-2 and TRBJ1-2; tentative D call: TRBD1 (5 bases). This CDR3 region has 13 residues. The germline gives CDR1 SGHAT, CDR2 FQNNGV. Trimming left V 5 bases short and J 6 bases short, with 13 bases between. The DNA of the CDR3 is TGTGCCAGCAGCCCACGGGGGACTGATGGCTACACCTTC. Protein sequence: CASSPRGTDGYTF.

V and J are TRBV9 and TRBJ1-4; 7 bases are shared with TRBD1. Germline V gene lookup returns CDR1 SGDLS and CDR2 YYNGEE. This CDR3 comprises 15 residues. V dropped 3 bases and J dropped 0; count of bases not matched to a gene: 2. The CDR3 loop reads CASSGQGTTNEKLFF. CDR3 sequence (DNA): TGTGCCAGCAGCGGACAGGGAACAACTAATGAAAAACTGTTTTTT.

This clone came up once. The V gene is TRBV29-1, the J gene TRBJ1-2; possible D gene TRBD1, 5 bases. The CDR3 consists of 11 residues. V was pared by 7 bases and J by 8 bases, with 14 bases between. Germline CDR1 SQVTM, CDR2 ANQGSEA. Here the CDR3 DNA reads TGCAGCGCCAGTACCAGGGAAGGCTACACCTTC. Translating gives CSASTREGYTF.

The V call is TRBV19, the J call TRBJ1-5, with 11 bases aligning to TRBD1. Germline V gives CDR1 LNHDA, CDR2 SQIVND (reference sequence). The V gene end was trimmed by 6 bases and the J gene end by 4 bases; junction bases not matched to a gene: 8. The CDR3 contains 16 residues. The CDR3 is CASSVTGQGVNQPQHF. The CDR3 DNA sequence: TGTGCCAGTAGCGTCACGGGACAGGGGGTTAATCAGCCCCAGCATTTT.

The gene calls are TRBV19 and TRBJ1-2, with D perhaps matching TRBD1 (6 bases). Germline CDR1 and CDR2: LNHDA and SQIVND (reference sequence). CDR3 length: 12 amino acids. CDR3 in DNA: TGTGTGGCCCAGGGGCCGGACTATGGCTACACCTTC. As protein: CVAQGPDYGYTF.

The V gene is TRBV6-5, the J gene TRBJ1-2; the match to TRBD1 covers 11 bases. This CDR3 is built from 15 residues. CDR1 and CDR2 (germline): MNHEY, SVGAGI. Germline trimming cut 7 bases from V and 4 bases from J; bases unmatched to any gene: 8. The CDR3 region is CASTPGQGVGYGYTF. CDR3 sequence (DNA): TGTGCCAGCACCCCGGGACAGGGGGTCGGCTATGGCTACACCTTC.

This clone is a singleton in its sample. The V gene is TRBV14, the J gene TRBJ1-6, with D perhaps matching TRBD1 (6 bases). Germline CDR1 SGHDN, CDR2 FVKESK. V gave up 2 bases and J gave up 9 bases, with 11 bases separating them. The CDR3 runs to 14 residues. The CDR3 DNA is TGTGCCAGCAGCCAACAGGGGCTCTCTTCACCCCTCCACTTT. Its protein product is CASSQQGLSSPLHF.

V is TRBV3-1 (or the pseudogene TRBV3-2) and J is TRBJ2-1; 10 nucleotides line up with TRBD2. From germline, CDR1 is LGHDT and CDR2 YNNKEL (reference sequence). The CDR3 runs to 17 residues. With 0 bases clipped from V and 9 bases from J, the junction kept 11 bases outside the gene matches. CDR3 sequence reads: CASSQEGRLAGVGEQFF. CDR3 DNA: TGTGCCAGCAGCCAAGAAGGTAGGCTAGCGGGAGTCGGTGAGCAGTTCTTC.

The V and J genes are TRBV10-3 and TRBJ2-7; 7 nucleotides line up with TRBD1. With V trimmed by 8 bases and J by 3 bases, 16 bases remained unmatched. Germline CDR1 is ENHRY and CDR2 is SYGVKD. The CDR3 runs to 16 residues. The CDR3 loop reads CAIRGGGGQVSYEQYF. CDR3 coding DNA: TGTGCCATCCGAGGGGGTGGAGGACAGGTTAGCTACGAGCAGTACTTC.

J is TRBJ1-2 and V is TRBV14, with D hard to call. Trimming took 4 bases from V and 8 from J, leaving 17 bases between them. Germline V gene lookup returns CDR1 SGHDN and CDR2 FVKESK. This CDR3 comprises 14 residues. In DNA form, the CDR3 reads TGTGCCAGCAGCCCCCGACTACGCGCGGAGGGCTACACCTTC. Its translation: CASSPRLRAEGYTF.

CDR3 DNA: TGCGCCAGCAGCCAAGATCCTGCGGGCAGCTCCTATAATTCACCCCTCCACTTT. Translated: CASSQDPAGSSYNSPLHF. The V and J genes are TRBV4-3 and TRBJ1-6; D unclear. Germline values: CDR1 LGHNA, CDR2 YSLEER. The CDR3 has 18 amino acids. V lost 0 bases and J 0 bases, leaving 12 bases between the germline ends.